These T cell receptor beta chains were read from a single sample in a study of blood T cells in healthy people across ages. One entry per CDR3 protein, called by TCRdb with MiXCR from the 5' RACE reads. The data contain hundreds of thousands of distinct CDR3 sequences, 58% of them singletons. Material: blood. These TCRs come from a man aged 25-45 years in good health. The CDR3 runs from the conserved cysteine through the conserved F or W. Each record gives: D gene, J gene, V gene, clone size, CDR3 DNA, CDR3 protein. A D gene is named only where the DNA matches it firmly. Where a row states a size, it is once, few, many or the class of an expanded clone; other rows omit it.

TRBD1 | TRBJ2-3 | TRBV29-1 | NA | TGCAGCGTTGAGGGGGTGAGGACAGGGGTGGTTAGCACAGATACGCAGTATTTT | CSVEGVRTGVVSTDTQYF
NA | TRBJ1-1 | TRBV6-6 | NA | TGTGCCAGCAGTTATAATTCGGGAGCTTTCTTT | CASSYNSGAFF
TRBD1 | TRBJ2-4 | TRBV7-9 | NA | TGTGCCAGCAGCATCAGACAGGGAGTGGAAAACATTCAGTACTTC | CASSIRQGVENIQYF
TRBD1 | TRBJ2-2 | TRBV4-3 | many | TGCGCCAGCAGCCAAGGGGACAGGGAACTGACCGGGGAGCTGTTTTTT | CASSQGDRELTGELFF
NA | TRBJ2-6 | TRBV4-2 | NA | TGTGCCAGCAGCCAAGCTACGGGAGCTGGGGCCAACGTCCTGACTTTC | CASSQATGAGANVLTF
TRBD1 | TRBJ1-2 | TRBV11-2 | NA | TGTGCCAGCAGCCGGGACAGAATCTATGGCTACACCTTC | CASSRDRIYGYTF
TRBD1 | TRBJ1-6 | TRBV25-1 | once | TGTGCCAGCAGTGAACCGGACAGGGGGAATTCACCCCTCCACTTT | CASSEPDRGNSPLHF
NA | TRBJ2-3 | TRBV7-9 | many | TGTGCCAGCAGCTTCCGAACCGAGGGCACAGATACGCAGTATTTT | CASSFRTEGTDTQYF
NA | TRBJ2-7 | TRBV2 | NA | TGTGCCAGCAGTACCCACAGGGATTACGAGCAGTACTTC | CASSTHRDYEQYF
NA | TRBJ1-2 | TRBV6-2/TRBV6-3 | NA | TGTGCCAGCAGCTCTCAGGGGTACGGATATGGCTACACCTTC | CASSSQGYGYGYTF
TRBD2 | TRBJ2-1 | TRBV4-3 | NA | TGCGCCAGCAGCCGGAACGGACTAGCGGTGAATGAGCAGTTCTTC | CASSRNGLAVNEQFF
TRBD2 | TRBJ2-7 | TRBV10-3 | NA | TGTGCCATTCTAGCGGGGGGAAACAATGCCTACGAGCAGTACTTC | CAILAGGNNAYEQYF
TRBD2 | TRBJ2-7 | TRBV28 | few | TGTGCCAGCAGTTTATCCACGTTTAGCTACGGGAGGGCCCCCCCCTACGAGCAGTACTTC | CASSLSTFSYGRAPPYEQYF
TRBD1 | TRBJ2-5 | TRBV28 | few | TGTGCCAGCAGTCGAACAGGGGGGTTAGAGACCCAGTACTTC | CASSRTGGLETQYF
NA | TRBJ2-7 | TRBV29-1 | few | TGCAGCGTTGTAGGCAGAGGCCCCGCGGGCGAGCAGTACTTC | CSVVGRGPAGEQYF
NA | TRBJ2-5 | TRBV5-1 | NA | TGCGCCAGCAGCTTGCAACTAGCCCAGGGTGAGACCCAGTACTTC | CASSLQLAQGETQYF
TRBD1 | TRBJ1-1 | TRBV5-1 | NA | TGCGGCAGTTCGCCGTCGGGACAGGTGAACACTGAAGCTTTCTTT | CGSSPSGQVNTEAFF
NA | TRBJ1-4 | TRBV12-3/TRBV12-4 | NA | TGTGCCAGCAGTTCCCCAGCCGGGGAAAAACTGTTTTTT | CASSSPAGEKLFF
NA | TRBJ1-2 | TRBV20-1 | NA | TGCAGTGCTAGAGATACGCTTAACTATGGCTACACCTTC | CSARDTLNYGYTF
NA | TRBJ2-4 | TRBV3-1 | NA | TGTGCCAGCAGCCAGGACAGTGCGTACATTCAGTACTTC | CASSQDSAYIQYF
NA | TRBJ2-5 | TRBV18 | once | TGTGCCAGCTCACCAAGGCAGTCGCGGGAGACCCAGTACTTC | CASSPRQSRETQYF
NA | TRBJ1-2 | TRBV5-1 | few | TGCGCCAGCCAACTTTGGACGGGACCCAACTATGGCTACACCTTC | CASQLWTGPNYGYTF
NA | TRBJ2-7 | TRBV12-3/TRBV12-4 | NA | TGTGCCAGTAGTCCTCCGGGGTCGGGCAGCGCCTCTTTCTCCTACGAGCAGTACTTC | CASSPPGSGSASFSYEQYF
NA | TRBJ2-3 | TRBV6-6 | few | TGTGCCAGCAGTTATCCGCCAGATACGCAGTATTTT | CASSYPPDTQYF
NA | TRBJ2-6 | TRBV5-6 | NA | TGTGCCAGCAGCTTGCGAAGCGCTAACTCTGGGGCCAACGTCCTGACTTTC | CASSLRSANSGANVLTF
TRBD2 | TRBJ2-7 | TRBV20-1 | NA | TGCAGTGCTCTGAAAGCGGGGGCCACATACGAGCAGTACTTC | CSALKAGATYEQYF
NA | TRBJ1-4 | TRBV25-1 | few | TGTGCCAGCCCAAAAGGACGACAGCGGGAAAAACTGTTTTTT | CASPKGRQREKLFF
NA | TRBJ2-7 | TRBV29-1 | few | TGCAGCGTTCAAGGGGTTATCTACGAGCAGTACTTC | CSVQGVIYEQYF
NA | TRBJ1-1 | TRBV7-2 | NA | TGTGCCAGCAGCTTAATAGTGGGCCAAGCTTTCTTT | CASSLIVGQAFF
TRBD2 | TRBJ2-1 | TRBV23-1 | NA | TGCGCCAGCAGTCAAATCGGGCGGGAGGGCCTTTATGAGCAGTTCTTC | CASSQIGREGLYEQFF
TRBD2 | TRBJ2-1 | TRBV11-2 | NA | TGTGCCAGCAACCCGGGACTACCTTACAATGAGCAGTTCTTC | CASNPGLPYNEQFF
NA | TRBJ2-1 | TRBV7-9 | NA | TGTGCCAGCAGCTTAGGGCGAGGTGATCTCCACGATGAGCAGTTCTTC | CASSLGRGDLHDEQFF
TRBD2 | TRBJ2-1 | TRBV9 | NA | TGTGCCAGCACAGTCGCGGCGGGAGTAAATTTAAATGAGCAGTTCTTC | CASTVAAGVNLNEQFF
NA | TRBJ1-1 | TRBV24-1 | NA | TGTGCCACCAGTCGGGGATTTAACACTGAAGCTTTCTTT | CATSRGFNTEAFF
TRBD1 | TRBJ2-7 | TRBV7-9 | NA | TGTGCCAGCAGCCGCTGGACAGGGATCGGGGAGCAGTACTTC | CASSRWTGIGEQYF
NA | TRBJ1-1 | TRBV29-1 | few | TGCAGCGTTGAAAAGAGTCCCGACACTGAAGCTTTCTTT | CSVEKSPDTEAFF
NA | TRBJ1-2 | TRBV4-3 | NA | TGCGCCAGCAGCCAAGTTGGACAAGGGCCGGGTTTCTACACCTTC | CASSQVGQGPGFYTF
NA | TRBJ2-1 | TRBV21-1 | once | TGTGCCAGCAGCAAAGCGCTTTTGCGGGGACCCTACAATGAGCAGTTCTTC | CASSKALLRGPYNEQFF
TRBD1 | TRBJ1-2 | TRBV20-1 | few | TGCAGTGCGCAACAGGGGAATACGAACTATGGCTACACCTTC | CSAQQGNTNYGYTF
NA | TRBJ2-7 | TRBV3-1 | NA | TGTGCCAGCAGCCAAGATCCGAGGGTGGGCGACGAGCAGTACTTC | CASSQDPRVGDEQYF
NA | TRBJ1-1 | TRBV12-5 | NA | TGTGCTAGTGGTTTGAATCATGGGGTAGGCACTGAAGCTTTCTTT | CASGLNHGVGTEAFF
TRBD1 | TRBJ1-1 | TRBV7-9 | NA | TGTGCCAGCAGCCCTCTCGGACAGGGGACTGAAGCTTTCTTT | CASSPLGQGTEAFF
NA | TRBJ2-7 | TRBV30 | NA | TGTGCCTGGAGGAGGAAGGGGGGCTCCTACGAGCAGTACTTC | CAWRRKGGSYEQYF
TRBD1 | TRBJ2-5 | TRBV4-3 | NA | TGCGCCAGCAGCCAAGATCTCTCCGGCGACAGGGTAGGAGAGACCCAGTACTTC | CASSQDLSGDRVGETQYF
TRBD1 | TRBJ1-2 | TRBV6-4 | NA | TGTGCCAGCAGTGACGGGACAGGGGATAAAGGCTATGGCTACACCTTC | CASSDGTGDKGYGYTF
NA | TRBJ2-7 | TRBV5-5 | few | TGTGCCAGCAGCTTAAGTGGGAGAGGGGCCTACGAGCAGTACTTC | CASSLSGRGAYEQYF
NA | TRBJ2-7 | TRBV6-1 | NA | TGTGCCAGCAGTGAATCTCTGGGCGAGCAGTACTTC | CASSESLGEQYF